These 19 T cell receptor beta chains originate from one sample sequenced in a study of beta chain features in type 1 diabetes. Expressed TCRB transcripts were sequenced after all isolated RNA was converted to cDNA. Sequenced by immunoSEQ multiplex PCR; TCRdb stores in-frame clones only, minus some. The profile shows 240,000 or so clones, 68% of them singletons. Sequenced sample: naive CD4+ T cells from blood. Every receptor here comes from a man aged 25-45 years in good health.

The chain joins TRBV30 to TRBJ1-1; D remains unclear. Germline lookup yields CDR1 GTSNPN and CDR2 SVGIG (reference sequence). V was cut by 4 bases and J by 1 base, with 16 bases left in between. The CDR3 spans 15 residues. Here the CDR3 reads CAWKLSMQTNTEAFF. CDR3 bases: TGTGCCTGGAAGCTTTCCATGCAGACGAACACTGAAGCTTTCTTT. Looking up the rest from reference TRBV30 and TRBJ1-1 gives the full variable domain: SQTIHQWPATLVQPVGSPLSLECTVEGTSNPNLYWYRQAAGRGLQLLFYSVGIGQISSEVPQNLSASRPQDRQFILSSKKLLLSDSGFYLCAWKLSMQTNTEAFFGQGTRLTVV.

This clone appeared a few times. This chain links TRBV27 with TRBJ2-1; possible D gene TRBD2, 5 bases. Between the trimmed V and J ends, which lost 2 bases and 3 bases, there was a span of 11 bases. The CDR3 runs 15 residues. From germline, CDR1 is MNHEY and CDR2 SMNVEV (reference sequence). Written as DNA, the CDR3 is TGTGCCAGCAGTTTAGAAGGACTGGGCTACAATGAGCAGTTCTTC. Translating it yields CASSLEGLGYNEQFF.

The V gene is TRBV5-4, the J gene TRBJ2-5, with 12 positions matching TRBD1. Germline V gene sequence: CDR1 SGHNT, CDR2 YYREEE (reference sequence). The CDR3 loop spans 15 amino acids. V was clipped by 4 bases and J by 5 bases; unmatched bases: 6. The CDR3 loop is CASSGDRGRNETQYF. The CDR3 bases are TGTGCCAGCAGCGGGGACAGGGGGCGGAATGAGACCCAGTACTTC. The full variable domain, in which reference TRBV5-4 and TRBJ2-5 provide the parts outside the CDR3, is ETGVTQSPTHLIKTRGQQVTLRCSSQSGHNTVSWYQQALGQGPQFIFQYYREEENGRGNFPPRFSGLQFPNYSSELNVNALELDDSALYLCASSGDRGRNETQYFGPGTRLLVL.

The V call is TRBV7-2, the J call TRBJ2-5; tentative D call: TRBD1 (6 bases). The CDR3 has 14 residues. Trimming pared 5 bases from V and 2 bases from J, leaving 12 bases between. Germline lookup yields CDR1 SGHTA and CDR2 FQGNSA. The CDR3 here is CASSIGQRQETQYF. The DNA for the CDR3 is TGTGCCAGCAGCATTGGACAGAGACAAGAGACCCAGTACTTC.

The chain joins TRBV7-2 to TRBJ1-2; D gene unclear. Trimming left V 2 bases short and J 5 bases short, with 9 bases between. Germline V gene lookup returns CDR1 SGHTA and CDR2 FQGNSA. The CDR3 loop spans 13 amino acids. In DNA form, the CDR3 reads TGTGCCAGCAGCTTAATTGGGGATTATGGCTACACCTTC. This encodes CASSLIGDYGYTF.

This rearrangement joins TRBV15 to TRBJ1-2; D is possibly TRBD1 (5 bases). The CDR3 loop spans 15 amino acids. Germline V gene sequence: CDR1 LNHNV, CDR2 YYDKDF (reference sequence). The ends were cut back, 2 bases at V and 5 bases at J, with 15 bases in the middle. The CDR3 sequence is CATSRPGAREYGYTF. As DNA, the CDR3 is TGTGCCACCAGCAGACCCGGGGCCCGGGAGTATGGCTACACCTTC.

This sequence joins TRBV30 and TRBJ2-1; 7 nucleotides align to TRBD2. The CDR3 length is 14 residues. Looked up from germline, CDR1 is GTSNPN and CDR2 is SVGIG (reference sequence). The junction had 8 bases not matched to a gene; V was cut back by 3 bases and J by 6 bases. CDR3 in DNA: TGTGCCTGGAGGAAAGGGACTAAGGTCAATGAGCAGTTCTTC. This translates into CAWRKGTKVNEQFF. The full variable domain, rest sourced from reference TRBV30 and TRBJ2-1, is SQTIHQWPATLVQPVGSPLSLECTVEGTSNPNLYWYRQAAGRGLQLLFYSVGIGQISSEVPQNLSASRPQDRQFILSSKKLLLSDSGFYLCAWRKGTKVNEQFFGPGTRLTVL.

This clone was recorded once. The V gene is TRBV30, the J gene TRBJ2-1, with D unresolved. CDR1 and CDR2 (germline): GTSNPN, SVGIG (reference sequence). V lost 4 bases and J lost 8, with 15 bases in between. The CDR3 contains 13 residues. The CDR3 sequence is CAWNKGNTHEQFF. The DNA for the CDR3 is TGTGCCTGGAACAAAGGGAATACCCATGAGCAGTTCTTC.

The V gene is TRBV5-4, the J gene TRBJ2-1, with D tentatively TRBD1 or TRBD2 (5 bases each). The V and J ends lost 3 bases and 6 bases respectively, with 10 bases between them. This CDR3 has 13 residues. Germline CDR1 SGHNT, CDR2 YYREEE (reference sequence). The CDR3 reads CASSSWDRNEQFF. As DNA, the CDR3 is TGTGCCAGCAGCTCCTGGGACCGCAATGAGCAGTTCTTC.

This rearrangement joins TRBV7-6 to TRBJ1-6; TRBD1 aligns across 9 bases. Trimming cost V 2 bases and J 3 bases; bases outside gene matches: 8. Germline V lookup: CDR1 SGHVS, CDR2 FNYEAQ. The CDR3 is 18 residues long. CDR3 nucleotides: TGTGCCAGCAGCTTACGTTTACAGGGGGCAAGCTATAATTCACCCCTCCACTTT. This codes for CASSLRLQGASYNSPLHF.

This sequence joins TRBV4-2 and TRBJ2-7, with D perhaps TRBD1 (5 bases). Germline CDR1 and CDR2: LGHNA and YNFKEQ. The V end was cut by 1 base, the J end by 2 bases, with 12 bases between. The CDR3 runs 15 residues. CDR3 in amino acids: CASSQVLDSTYEQYF. In nucleotides, the CDR3 is TGTGCCAGCAGCCAAGTTCTCGACAGTACCTACGAGCAGTACTTC.

The chain links TRBV29-1 to TRBJ2-4; 8 bases agree with TRBD1. The CDR3 spans 11 residues. The V segment lost 7 bases and the J segment 8 bases; nucleotides outside the gene matches: 4. Germline lookup yields CDR1 SQVTM and CDR2 ANQGSEA. The CDR3: CSGGQGDIQYF. The CDR3 DNA follows: TGCAGCGGCGGACAGGGAGACATTCAGTACTTC.

Notes on this clone: Other DNA sequences in the same sample also yield this CDR3. V is TRBV5-1 and J is TRBJ2-3, with 7 positions matching TRBD2. The germline CDR1 and CDR2 sequences are SGHRS and YFSETQ. V was pared by 0 bases and J by 3 bases, with 4 bases of the junction left unmatched. The CDR3 extends over 15 amino acids. DNA for the CDR3: TGCGCCAGCAGCTTGGCCGGGGGACTAACAGATACGCAGTATTTT. It yields the protein CASSLAGGLTDTQYF. The full variable domain, completed using reference TRBV5-1 and TRBJ2-3, is KAGVTQTPRYLIKTRGQQVTLSCSPISGHRSVSWYQQTPGQGLQFLFEYFSETQRNKGNFPGRFSGRQFSNSRSEMNVSTLELGDSALYLCASSLAGGLTDTQYFGPGTRLTVL.

The chain links TRBV30 to TRBJ1-4; D is unclear. Germline lookup yields CDR1 GTSNPN and CDR2 SVGIG (reference sequence). V was pared by 2 bases and J by 0 bases, with 7 bases between. The CDR3 spans 14 residues. CDR3 nucleotide sequence: TGTGCCTGGAGTCGGCAAACAACTAATGAAAAACTGTTTTTT. Amino acid sequence: CAWSRQTTNEKLFF.

The V and J genes are TRBV4-3 and TRBJ2-1; D call uncertain. Germline V gene sequence: CDR1 LGHNA, CDR2 YSLEER. Trimming pared 2 bases from V and 2 bases from J, leaving 16 bases between. The CDR3 contains 17 residues. The CDR3 here is CASSQLLPQLTYNEQFF. The CDR3 DNA sequence: TGCGCCAGCAGCCAACTCCTCCCGCAGTTAACCTACAATGAGCAGTTCTTC.

V is TRBV2 and J is TRBJ2-3; D might be TRBD1 (6 bases). Per germline, CDR1 SNHLY and CDR2 FYNNEI. The CDR3 totals 13 residues. V was shortened by 9 bases and J by 6 bases, with 16 bases between the two germline ends. CDR3 nucleotide sequence: TGTGCCAGGAGTAAGGGGGTACCGGATACGCAGTATTTT. It specifies CARSKGVPDTQYF.

The chain carries TRBV7-9 and TRBJ2-1, with TRBD1 matching 8 bases. Germline trimming cut 0 bases from V and 8 bases from J; bases unmatched to any gene: 6. This CDR3 contains 15 residues. Germline CDR1 SEHNR, CDR2 FQNEAQ (reference sequence). The CDR3 DNA reads TGTGCCAGCAGCTTAGCTCGACAGGGGTGGGATGAGCAGTTCTTC. Encoded protein: CASSLARQGWDEQFF.

This chain joins TRBV7-2 and TRBJ1-6; D unclear. The CDR3 runs 11 residues. Trimming removed 5 bases at V and 10 bases at J, with 6 bases between. CDR1 SGHTA and CDR2 FQGNSA come from the germline V gene. CDR3 DNA: TGTGCCAGCAGCGAATCGTCACCCCTCCACTTT. Amino acids: CASSESSPLHF.

The genes are TRBV10-3 and TRBJ2-7; the D gene is possibly TRBD1 (5 bases). CDR1 and CDR2 from the germline V gene are ENHRY and SYGVKD. Trimming removed 6 bases at V and 0 bases at J, with 9 bases between. There are 13 residues in the CDR3. CDR3 bases: TGTGCCATCAGCGGACAAAGCTCCTACGAGCAGTACTTC. Its translation is CAISGQSSYEQYF.